A selection of T cell receptor beta chains follows, all from one sample in a study of T cell responses to AZD1222 COVID-19 vaccine. Profiled with immunoSEQ multiplex PCR; TCRdb holds only in-frame clones, not every one. The sample has approximately 100,000 clones; around 87% are singletons. The specimen comprised peripheral blood, sampled 28 days after the second AZD1222 dose. These receptors originate from an adult who received the AZD1222 COVID-19 vaccine. Both conserved end residues are part of each CDR3. A D gene is named only where the DNA matches it firmly. Some rows have no size entry. The others give once, few or many, or a class for an expanded clone.

d_call	cdr3_length	v_call	j_call	clone_size	cdr3_aa	cdr3_nt
.	13	TRBV13	TRBJ2-7	.	CASSKQMSYEQYF	TGTGCCAGCAGCAAACAGATGTCCTACGAGCAGTACTTC
TRBD1	14	TRBV11-2	TRBJ2-1	.	CASSRTGFYNEQFF	TGTGCCAGCAGCAGGACAGGGTTTTACAATGAGCAGTTCTTC
TRBD1	15	TRBV28	TRBJ1-4	.	CASSSTGTGREKLFF	TGTGCCAGCAGTTCGACCGGGACAGGGCGGGAAAAACTGTTTTTT
TRBD2	13	TRBV7-9	TRBJ2-7	.	CASSTGLAGEQYF	TGTGCCAGCAGCACGGGACTAGCGGGTGAGCAGTACTTC
TRBD2	15	TRBV7-9	TRBJ2-7	.	CASSAPGGSHYEQYF	TGTGCCAGCAGCGCTCCGGGCGGGAGTCACTACGAGCAGTACTTC
TRBD2	13	TRBV6-5	TRBJ2-7	.	CASVGGSGYEQYF	TGTGCCAGCGTGGGGGGGTCGGGTTACGAGCAGTACTTC
.	13	TRBV30	TRBJ1-1	.	CAWRGRFGTEAFF	TGTGCCTGGAGGGGGAGGTTTGGCACTGAAGCTTTCTTT
.	14	TRBV7-6	TRBJ1-5	.	CASSPDGSYQPQHF	TGTGCCAGCAGCCCAGACGGGTCCTATCAGCCCCAGCATTTT
.	13	TRBV27	TRBJ2-7	once	CASSLAPVYEQYF	TGTGCCAGCTCCCTAGCGCCTGTCTACGAGCAGTACTTC
TRBD2	17	TRBV13	TRBJ2-1	.	CASSPPPGLADYNEQFF	TGTGCCAGCAGCCCCCCTCCGGGACTAGCGGACTACAATGAGCAGTTCTTC
.	14	TRBV4-3	TRBJ1-1	few	CASSQDSLDTEAFF	TGCGCCAGCAGCCAAGACTCCTTAGACACTGAAGCTTTCTTT
TRBD2	14	TRBV5-1	TRBJ2-7	.	CARSLGGGAYEQYF	TGCGCCCGCAGCTTGGGGGGAGGGGCCTACGAGCAGTACTTC
TRBD1	18	TRBV19	TRBJ2-6	.	CASSIRGQRISGANVLTF	TGTGCCAGTAGTATAAGGGGACAGCGAATATCTGGGGCCAACGTCCTGACTTTC
TRBD1	16	TRBV5-1	TRBJ2-1	.	CASSLEGQGAYNEQFF	TGCGCCAGCAGCTTGGAGGGACAGGGGGCGTACAATGAGCAGTTCTTC
.	13	TRBV2	TRBJ2-2	.	CASSGTLAGELFF	TGTGCCAGCAGCGGGACGTTGGCCGGGGAGCTGTTTTTT
.	14	TRBV6-5	TRBJ1-1	.	CASSYLTGGTEAFF	TGTGCCAGCAGTTACTTAACAGGTGGCACTGAAGCTTTCTTT
.	12	TRBV12-3/TRBV12-4	TRBJ1-1	.	CASRAMNTEAFF	TGTGCCTCCCGGGCCATGAACACTGAAGCTTTCTTT
TRBD1	17	TRBV27	TRBJ1-2	.	CASSRGQGALPNYGYTF	TGTGCCAGCAGTCGGGGACAGGGGGCGCTTCCGAACTATGGCTACACCTTC
.	14	TRBV12-5	TRBJ2-2	.	CASGTTGRTGELFF	TGTGCTAGTGGAACGACAGGTCGGACCGGGGAGCTGTTTTTT
.	14	TRBV5-1	TRBJ1-1	.	CASSLTLANTEAFF	TGCGCCAGCAGCTTGACCCTAGCGAACACTGAAGCTTTCTTT
.	17	TRBV27	TRBJ2-3	.	CASSSRASSLSTDTQYF	TGTGCCAGCAGTTCCCGGGCTAGCTCTTTAAGCACAGATACGCAGTATTTT
.	15	TRBV19	TRBJ2-1	once	CASSIPQGRTREQFF	TGTGCCAGTAGTATCCCGCAGGGGAGGACACGCGAGCAGTTCTTC
.	13	TRBV2	TRBJ1-2	.	CASSPVGASGYTF	TGTGCCAGCAGCCCCGTGGGGGCAAGTGGCTACACCTTC
.	15	TRBV29-1	TRBJ1-3	.	CSVEQLGDWGNTIYF	TGCAGCGTTGAACAGCTGGGAGATTGGGGAAACACCATATATTTT
TRBD1	15	TRBV5-1	TRBJ2-7	once	CASSPGTARSYEQYF	TGCGCCAGCAGCCCGGGGACAGCCCGCTCCTACGAGCAGTACTTC
TRBD2	14	TRBV5-6	TRBJ2-1	.	CASSSLAGSDEQFF	TGTGCCAGCAGCTCACTAGCGGGTAGCGATGAGCAGTTCTTC
.	16	TRBV5-4	TRBJ2-3	.	CASSTTPGQRADTQYF	TGTGCCAGCAGCACCACACCGGGACAAAGGGCAGATACGCAGTATTTT
TRBD1	14	TRBV7-2	TRBJ2-7	.	CASSATGTAHEQYF	TGTGCCAGCAGCGCAACCGGGACAGCCCACGAGCAGTACTTC
TRBD2	11	TRBV19	TRBJ2-1	.	CASSLAGEQFF	TGTGCCAGCAGTCTAGCGGGAGAGCAGTTCTTC
.	14	TRBV3-1/TRBV3-2	TRBJ2-3	.	CASSQGISTDTQYF	TGTGCCAGCAGCCAGGGGATTAGCACAGATACGCAGTATTTT
.	15	TRBV12-5	TRBJ1-1	.	CASGPGRGLGTEAFF	TGTGCTAGTGGCCCCGGGCGAGGGTTGGGAACTGAAGCTTTCTTT
TRBD1	18	TRBV12-5	TRBJ1-5	medium-sized	CASGRSWGQGFGGQPQHF	TGTGCTAGTGGCCGTTCTTGGGGACAGGGGTTCGGAGGACAGCCCCAGCATTTT
.	13	TRBV12-3/TRBV12-4	TRBJ1-1	.	CASSFKGRLRAFF	TGTGCCAGCAGTTTTAAAGGACGACTGAGGGCTTTCTTT
TRBD1	14	TRBV6-2/TRBV6-3	TRBJ1-1	.	CASSNGQGLTEAFF	TGTGCCAGCAGTAACGGACAGGGGCTCACTGAAGCTTTCTTT
.	12	TRBV7-9	TRBJ2-5	.	CASSPTRETQYF	TGTGCCAGCAGCCCTACACGAGAGACCCAGTACTTC
.	14	TRBV30	TRBJ2-5	once	CAWSDRASEETQYF	TGTGCCTGGAGTGACCGGGCCTCAGAAGAGACCCAGTACTTC
.	12	TRBV12-3/TRBV12-4	TRBJ1-3	.	CAVRTSGNTIYF	TGTGCCGTCAGAACCTCTGGAAACACCATATATTTT
.	13	TRBV6-5	TRBJ2-4	.	CASSRGDKNIQYF	TGTGCCAGCAGCAGGGGGGACAAAAACATTCAGTACTTC
.	14	TRBV7-9	TRBJ1-2	.	CASSPGTDTYGYTF	TGTGCCAGCAGCCCTGGGACTGACACCTATGGCTACACCTTC
.	11	TRBV6-5	TRBJ2-3	.	CASIHGDTQYF	TGTGCCAGCATCCACGGGGATACGCAGTATTTT
.	14	TRBV12-5	TRBJ1-2	.	CASGPKGGNYGYTF	TGTGCTAGTGGTCCGAAGGGGGGTAACTATGGCTACACCTTC
.	15	TRBV5-1	TRBJ2-3	.	CASSQETGSTDTQYF	TGCGCCAGCAGCCAAGAGACAGGTAGCACAGATACGCAGTATTTT
TRBD2	16	TRBV7-3	TRBJ2-1	few	CASSLRLAGGPHEQFF	TGTGCCAGCAGCCTCCGACTAGCGGGAGGGCCTCATGAGCAGTTCTTC
TRBD2	17	TRBV4-2	TRBJ2-5	.	CASSQDSTSGGAETQYF	TGTGCCAGCAGCCAAGATTCGACTAGCGGGGGGGCGGAGACCCAGTACTTC
.	16	TRBV7-2	TRBJ1-1	.	CASSLLVGKLNTEAFF	TGTGCCAGCAGCTTACTGGTTGGTAAATTGAACACTGAAGCTTTCTTT
.	16	TRBV21-1	TRBJ2-6	.	CASSKSGQRKANVLTF	TGTGCCAGCAGCAAGTCGGGACAAAGGAAGGCCAACGTCCTGACTTTC
TRBD1	13	TRBV11-2	TRBJ2-7	.	CASSHDRVHEQYF	TGTGCCAGCAGCCACGACAGGGTCCACGAGCAGTACTTC
.	13	TRBV28	TRBJ1-2	.	CASSSQGSYGYTF	TGTGCCAGCAGTTCACAGGGTTCCTATGGCTACACCTTC
TRBD2	17	TRBV27	TRBJ2-2	.	CASSQTSGTSYAGELFF	TGTGCCAGCAGTCAAACCTCCGGGACTAGTTACGCCGGGGAGCTGTTTTTT
.	14	TRBV7-9	TRBJ2-6	.	CASSLAHGANVLTF	TGTGCCAGCAGCTTAGCTCATGGGGCCAACGTCCTGACTTTC
.	13	TRBV6-4	TRBJ2-3	few	CASSDRATDTQYF	TGTGCCAGCAGTGACAGGGCCACAGATACGCAGTATTTT
.	18	TRBV6-1	TRBJ1-5	.	CASSVDTRAIASNQPQHF	TGTGCCAGCAGTGTGGACACCAGAGCCATTGCGAGCAATCAGCCCCAGCATTTT